This TCR beta chain was profiled in a study of cytomegalovirus exposure and HLA in healthy donors. General study findings and limits: Prediction of most subjects' HLA-A and HLA-B alleles by TCR beta sequences was reportedly accurate. The authors listed 150 to 200 TCR beta chains as cytomegalovirus-associated.

The CDR3 sequence is 14 residues long. V was clipped by 8 bases and J by 4 bases, with 17 bases between them. CDR1 is MNHNY and CDR2 is SVGAGI in the germline V gene (reference sequence). To note about this clone: What it binds is unknown.

PCR involved 60 Vbeta and 13 Jbeta primers. Data came from immunoSEQ multiplex PCR; TCRdb stores just in-frame clones and leaves some out. The repertoire holds 210,000 or so clones, approximately 84% seen once, with roughly 0.24% in the top ten. At the time of sampling, donors were nominally healthy, though unrecorded immune exposures were likely. Input material: PBMCs. The chain recombines TRBV6-6 with TRBJ1-1, with no clear D. The TCR sequence derives from a girl aged 2-9 years in good health and CMV-seronegative. CDR3 DNA sequence: TGTGCCAGCCAGTGGAACGGAAGGAGCACTGAAGCTTTCTTT. Encoded protein: CASQWNGRSTEAFF.